This TCR beta chain stems from a study of early stage breast cancer tumors. Whole-study findings and limits: Commonly generated sequences made up most enriched TCRB sequences shared between patients. Comparing each tissue with blood distinguished tumor from normal in about 85% of the 16 patients. Functional markers like CD4, CD8 and FOXP3 were missed in bulk sequencing.

On this clone itself: Its antigen is currently unknown.

The CDR3 consists of 15 residues. Germline CDR1 reads MGHRA; CDR2 reads YSYEKL. Trimming removed 1 base at V and 0 bases at J, with 7 bases between. The assay was immunoSEQ multiplex PCR, and TCRdb's table has in-frame clones only and misses some. The table has over 40,000 clones, more than 70% seen once. Sequencing used blood. The TCR comes from a person aged 35-50 years with breast cancer. V gene TRBV4-1 combines with J gene TRBJ1-5; D ambiguous. In nucleotides, the CDR3 is TGCGCCAGCAGCCAAGTGAGGGATAGCAATCAGCCCCAGCATTTT. Translated, it gives CASSQVRDSNQPQHF.